This paragraph reports one T cell receptor (beta chain). Its antigen is not identified. Per germline, CDR1 LGHNA and CDR2 YSLEER. The length of the CDR3 is 13 residues. Trimming pared 2 bases from V and 0 bases from J, leaving 2 bases between. TCR beta library input comprised around 1.9 micrograms of genomic DNA from cryopreserved PBMCs. These data come from a study of cytotoxic CD8 clonotypes in ibrutinib-treated CLL. Study-level background: The response samples were taken once patients had been treated for a median of around eleven months, range 6 to 36. Notes on the study in general: Clonality grew at ibrutinib response; at progression, it decreased back toward baseline.

The data were produced by immunoSEQ multiplex PCR, yet TCRdb's version contains in-frame clones alone and is incomplete. The table includes some 350,000 clones, roughly 71% detected once. Specimen: PBMCs, collected after 36 months of ibrutinib treatment. The rearrangement uses TRBV4-3 and TRBJ1-3; no clear D. This TCR derives from a human donor with chronic lymphocytic leukemia. CDR3 sequence (DNA): TGCGCCAGCAGCCAAAACTCTGGAAACACCATATATTTT. Protein: CASSQNSGNTIYF.